This T cell receptor (beta chain) appears in the sequencing data of a study of beta chain bispecific antibodies for T cell cancers (dated by TCRdb to about 2021). For context, the study as a whole: Healthy donor T cells were cocultured with T cell leukemia lines and bispecific antibodies, and TRBV sequencing of the surviving cells was then used to measure how much each TRBV family was depleted. Surface TRBV12 (TRBV12-3) was expressed by Jurkat cells, and surface TRBV5-5 was expressed by HPB-ALL cells. Overall study results and their limits: Cross-reactivity of the anti-TRBV5-5 antibody with TRBV5-6 was attributed to high sequence similarity between the two genes. Every sequenced sample was a mix of normal T cells and leukemia cell line cells, and most of the targeted TRBV signal originated from the leukemia cells instead of the normal T cells. Except for the targeted genes and closely related genes, all other TRBV family members appeared to be unaffected by the TRBV-directed bispecific antibodies. Relative to anti-CD19, exposure to anti-TRBV12 lowered the TRBV12-3 share of total TRBV signal by approximately 99%, while TRBV12-4 dropped by about 40%, a change that was not significant.

Unique molecular identifier barcodes were built into the libraries and used for clonotype quantification. Qiagen AllPrep DNA/RNA Micro kits were used to isolate total RNA, and an Agilent TapeStation was used to check RNA quality. TCR beta libraries were constructed by 5' RACE, in which cDNA synthesis was followed by two PCR steps with TCR beta constant-region gene-specific primers. TCR beta libraries were sequenced on an Illumina MiSeq platform. On the study's bioinformatics: Reads were processed with MIGEC, MiXCR and VDJtools. Clonotype frequency was computed as the clonotype's share of unique molecular identifiers among all unique molecular identifiers in the sample. Any TRBV gene that IMGT lists as a pseudogene or open reading frame, and is therefore nonfunctional, such as TRBV1, TRBV12-1 and TRBV21, was left out. TCRdb cleaned the public reads at Q25 with fastp, built clones with MiXCR and kept in-frame beta chains. For every CDR3 protein sequence, its rows merge into one entry that carries the most common genes and DNA. The V and J calls were determined by TCRdb, not by the authors. The table for this sample lists tens of thousands of distinct CDR3 sequences; approximately 2.2% of them were counted only once. Together, the top ten hold about 4.8% of the sample.

In light of the paper, this sample's treatment or condition label describes: alpha-V12: anti-TRBV12 scFv linked to anti-CD3 scFv. T cells were expanded from blood mononuclear cells with anti-CD3 antibody OKT3 or CD3/CD28 Dynabeads for roughly three days. The anti-TRBV12 bispecific sample was derived from a coculture of Jurkat leukemia cells with normal T cells and was compared against an anti-CD19 bispecific control coculture. The culture conditions for expanded T cells were RPMI 1640 plus 10% fetal bovine serum, recombinant human IL-2 (approximately 100 IU/ml) and IL-7 (about 5 ng/ml). Each coculture contained 5 x 10^4 normal T cells, 5 x 10^4 target cells and bispecific antibody in roughly 100 ul and was incubated for 15 to 20 hours at 37 degrees C. Each bispecific antibody consisted of two single-chain variable fragments expressed in a single-chain diabody format with a His tag. Effector T cells were obtained from healthy human donors, and peripheral blood mononuclear cells were isolated from leukapheresis samples by Ficoll density gradient centrifugation.

This clonotype was counted ten times or more. It lacks a known antigen. No qualities accompany the bases; no much larger clone lies one base away. V loses 0 bases, J loses 1 base, and the germline ends lie 9 bases apart. Its CDR3 holds 15 amino acids, cysteine through phenylalanine. Left in the record is the CDR3 DNA by itself, 45 bases read in frame from the first base. In the germline V gene, CDR1 corresponds to ENHRY and CDR2 to SYGVKD. The V gene is TRBV10-3 and the J gene is TRBJ2-5; the D gene is possibly TRBD1 or TRBD2, each agreeing over 6 bases. The TCR was taken from a human donor in good health. Some clones in this sample may be carry-over from other donors' samples. The material was healthy donor T cells cultured with leukemia cells, obtained from a culture containing a bispecific antibody targeting TCR Vbeta12. The CDR3 protein: CAISESGGGQETQYF. The DNA sequence is as follows: TGTGCCATCAGTGAGTCCGGAGGGGGCCAAGAGACCCAGTACTTC.